This T cell receptor (beta chain) was identified in a study of post-analysis software for immune sequencing data. Study-level results: Significantly decreased normalized Chao1 diversity was recorded for multiple sclerosis patients relative to controls. The authors found that F measure strongly co-clustered same-batch samples. Patients used about five TRBV segments, including TRBV5-6, TRBV5-1 and TRBV20-1, more often than controls.

TCR beta libraries were prepared from cDNA with unique molecular identifiers. Each CDR3 protein is one row after TCRdb ran MiXCR on the PCR reads. The table lists a few hundred thousand distinct CDR3 sequences, about 40% of them singletons. This CDR3 spans 14 amino acids. The V gene lost 5 bases and the J gene lost 1 base, with 10 bases spanning the gap. Germline CDR1 and CDR2: SGHTA and FQGNSA. This clonotype was found a few times. Its antigen is unknown. The clonotype comes from a girl aged 2 to 10 with multiple sclerosis. The chain links TRBV7-2 to TRBJ2-3; D might be TRBD1 or TRBD2, each matching 5 bases. Sequencing was done on a sample of blood. The CDR3 loop reads CASSTLGGTDTQYF. DNA of the CDR3: TGTGCCAGCAGCACTTTGGGGGGCACAGATACGCAGTATTTT.